These 27 T cell receptor beta chains share one sample of origin, sequenced in a study of blood T cells in healthy people across ages. Then a second PCR, running roughly 6 to 11 cycles, was carried out with a sample-barcoded 5' primer and a J-beta primer mix. TCRdb called the 5' RACE reads again in MiXCR, with one record for every CDR3 protein. Of roughly 550,000 distinct CDR3 sequences listed, around 24% were seen once; the top ten hold roughly 9.4%. These data also formed part of another study, on T cells of mothers and their children.

Sequencing input: blood. These receptors were collected from a boy younger than 18 in good health.

This clonotype was observed at least ten times. The chain recombines TRBV7-9 with TRBJ1-2, with D tentatively TRBD1 (5 bases). The germline gives CDR1 SEHNR, CDR2 FQNEAQ (reference sequence). The CDR3 loop spans 12 amino acids. With 8 bases removed from V and 8 bases from J, the gap between germline ends came to 15 bases. This chain's CDR3 is CASSPGGDGYTF. CDR3 nucleotides: TGTGCCAGCTCACCCGGGGGGGACGGCTACACCTTC. Complete variable domain (other parts from reference TRBV7-9 and TRBJ1-2): DTGVSQNPRHKITKRGQNVTFRCDPISEHNRLYWYRQTLGQGPEFLTYFQNEAQLEKSRLLSDRFSAERPKGSFSTLEIQRTEQGDSAMYLCASSPGGDGYTFGSGTRLTVV.

This clonotype is a singleton in its sample. The chain joins TRBV7-2 to TRBJ1-6; 7 positions agree with TRBD1. J was trimmed by 3 bases and V by 0 bases; bases with no gene match: 5. Germline V lookup: CDR1 SGHTA, CDR2 FQGNSA. The CDR3 spans 17 residues. The CDR3 region is CASSLAPGGLYNSPLHF. The CDR3 nucleotides read TGTGCCAGCAGCTTAGCCCCAGGGGGACTCTATAATTCACCCCTCCACTTT.

This clonotype came up a few times. The rearrangement uses TRBV7-6 and TRBJ2-6, with D maybe TRBD2 (5 bases). Germline assignment: CDR1 SGHVS and CDR2 FNYEAQ. There are 11 residues in the CDR3. The ends were cut back, 5 bases at V and 13 bases at J, with 9 bases in the middle. The CDR3 DNA is TGTGCCAGCAGCACCACGGGGGTCCTGACTTTC. Encoded protein: CASSTTGVLTF. Using reference TRBV7-6 and TRBJ2-6 for the parts outside the CDR3, the full variable domain is GAGVSQSPRYKVTKRGQDVALRCDPISGHVSLYWYRQALGQGPEFLTYFNYEAQQDKSGLPNDRFSAERPEGSISTLTIQRTEQRDSAMYRCASSTTGVLTFGAGSRLTVL.

This clonotype was counted only a few times. The genes are TRBV20-1 and TRBJ2-3; TRBD2 matches 7 bases. Germline V gene lookup returns CDR1 DFQATT and CDR2 SNEGSKA (reference sequence). Trimming took 3 bases from V and 4 from J; bases not matched to a gene: 4. This CDR3 region has 13 residues. Here the CDR3 DNA reads TGCAGTGCTAGCGGGGGGTTGGCAGATACGCAGTATTTT. Translated, it gives CSASGGLADTQYF.

This clonotype has just a few counts. V and J are TRBV6-5 and TRBJ2-5; 8 positions agree with TRBD1. The germline V gene encodes CDR1 MNHEY and CDR2 SVGAGI. J lost 0 bases, V lost 7 bases, and 4 bases had no gene match. This CDR3 has 14 amino acids. CDR3: CASKRQGYQETQYF. The CDR3 region has the DNA TGTGCCAGCAAAAGACAGGGGTACCAAGAGACCCAGTACTTC.

This clonotype was seen a handful of times. The rearrangement joins TRBV12-5 to TRBJ2-5; D might be TRBD1 (6 bases). The CDR3 consists of 13 residues. V gave up 6 bases and J gave up 3 bases, with 11 bases separating them. Per the germline V gene, CDR1 is LGHNT and CDR2 is FRNRAP. CDR3 residues: CASGRDTEETQYF. Written as DNA, the CDR3 is TGTGCTAGTGGCCGGGACACCGAAGAGACCCAGTACTTC.

The rearrangement links TRBV3-1 to TRBJ1-1, with D unresolved. Germline V gene sequence: CDR1 LGHDT, CDR2 YNNKEL (reference sequence). This CDR3 region has 14 residues. Between the trimmed V and J ends, which lost 0 bases and 9 bases, there was a span of 14 bases. The CDR3 DNA follows: TGTGCCAGCAGCCAAGATTCAGGTGGTCTCAAAGCTTTCTTT. Translated: CASSQDSGGLKAFF. The full variable domain, in which reference TRBV3-1 and TRBJ1-1 provide the parts outside the CDR3, is DTAVSQTPKYLVTQMGNDKSIKCEQNLGHDTMYWYKQDSKKFLKIMFSYNNKELIINETVPNRFSPKSPDKAHLNLHINSLELGDSAVYFCASSQDSGGLKAFFGQGTRLTVV.

This rearrangement joins TRBV12-3 or TRBV12-4 to TRBJ1-1; the D gene is possibly TRBD1 (5 bases). The CDR3 is 13 residues long. The V and J ends lost 2 bases and 7 bases respectively, with 11 bases between them. The CDR3 DNA reads as TGTGCCAGCAGTTTAAGGGGAGACAGTGAAGCTTTCTTT. It yields the protein CASSLRGDSEAFF.

This clonotype was seen a handful of times. The chain uses TRBV7-9 and TRBJ1-6, with a weak D call TRBD1 (5 bases). Trimming stripped 6 bases from V and 6 bases from J, with 12 bases between. CDR1 and CDR2 (germline): SEHNR, FQNEAQ (reference sequence). This CDR3 contains 14 residues. CDR3 in amino acids: CASRFRDPNSPLHF. CDR3 nucleotide sequence: TGTGCCAGCAGGTTCCGGGACCCTAATTCACCCCTCCACTTT. The complete variable domain, with remaining parts taken from reference TRBV7-9 and TRBJ1-6, reads DTGVSQNPRHKITKRGQNVTFRCDPISEHNRLYWYRQTLGQGPEFLTYFQNEAQLEKSRLLSDRFSAERPKGSFSTLEIQRTEQGDSAMYLCASRFRDPNSPLHFGNGTRLTVT.

The chain uses TRBV10-3 and TRBJ1-1; TRBD1 aligns across 9 bases. Per the germline V gene, CDR1 is ENHRY and CDR2 is SYGVKD. This CDR3 comprises 14 residues. V shed 2 bases and J 5 bases; nucleotides not matched to a gene: 3. The CDR3 loop reads CAISEDGTGTEAFF. The CDR3 DNA follows: TGTGCCATCAGTGAGGATGGGACAGGGACTGAAGCTTTCTTT.

This clonotype was recorded at least ten times. The rearrangement links TRBV6-2 or TRBV6-3 to TRBJ2-3, with TRBD2 matching 11 bases. CDR1 is MNHEY and CDR2 is SVGEGT in the germline V gene. The CDR3 loop spans 16 amino acids. Trimming cost V 3 bases and J 4 bases; bases outside gene matches: 6. CDR3 sequence: CASSYSGGAGADTQYF. The CDR3 DNA is TGTGCCAGCAGTTATAGCGGGGGGGCCGGGGCAGATACGCAGTATTTT.

This chain joins TRBV20-1 and TRBJ2-5, with TRBD1 matching over 7 bases. Looked up from germline, CDR1 is DFQATT and CDR2 is SNEGSKA (reference sequence). The ends lost 4 bases at V and 2 bases at J; junction bases unmatched: 4. The CDR3 runs 13 residues. The CDR3, as DNA: TGCAGTGCTACCGGACAGGTTCAAGAGACCCAGTACTTC. Its translation: CSATGQVQETQYF.

This clonotype was seen a few times. The CDR3 is CASRDRDASGNTIYF. The CDR3 DNA follows: TGTGCCAGTCGGGACAGAGACGCCTCTGGAAACACCATATATTTT. The genes are TRBV6-6 and TRBJ1-3, with 7 positions matching TRBD1. V was pared by 9 bases and J by 0 bases, with 8 bases of the junction left unmatched. This CDR3 spans 15 amino acids. Germline V gives CDR1 MNHNY, CDR2 SVGAGI (reference sequence).

Here the CDR3 DNA reads TGTGCCAGCAGCTTCGGGGGCAGGGATTACTACGAGCAGTACTTC. Encoded protein: CASSFGGRDYYEQYF. The chain is built from TRBV13 and TRBJ2-5; D possibly matches TRBD1 or TRBD2 (6 bases each). The end of the DNA aligns better with TRBJ2-7, so the J call may be wrong. Per germline, CDR1 PRHDT and CDR2 FYEKMQ (reference sequence). The CDR3 is 15 amino acids.

This clonotype was counted between two and nine times. V is TRBV20-1 and J is TRBJ1-5; possibly TRBD1 for D (6 bases). CDR1 is DFQATT and CDR2 is SNEGSKA in the germline V gene (reference sequence). CDR3 size: 14 residues. Trimming cost V 4 bases and J 6 bases, with 16 bases left between them. For the CDR3, the DNA is TGCAGTGCTACCCGGGGCAGGGGAGGTCAGCCCCAGCATTTT. This translates into CSATRGRGGQPQHF.

The chain has TRBV28 and TRBJ1-4; 10 nucleotides agree with TRBD1. CDR3 length: 14 residues. Germline CDR1 is MDHEN and CDR2 is SYDVKM. J gave up 8 bases and V 5 bases, and 5 bases lay outside the gene matches. CDR3 in DNA: TGTGCCAGCAGTCAGACAGGGGGCCAAGAAAAACTGTTTTTT. It is translated as CASSQTGGQEKLFF.

This clonotype was seen only a few times. The chain is built from TRBV29-1 and TRBJ1-1; a possible D gene is TRBD1 (5 bases). CDR3 size: 14 residues. V lost 7 bases to trimming and J lost 3 bases, with 18 bases between them. CDR1 is SQVTM, CDR2 ANQGSEA, per germline. Here the CDR3 reads CSGTRQYQDTEAFF. CDR3 DNA: TGCAGCGGTACGCGACAGTACCAGGACACTGAAGCTTTCTTT. Based on the CDR3 plus reference TRBV29-1 and TRBJ1-1, the full variable domain is SAVISQKPSRDICQRGTSLTIQCQVDSQVTMMFWYRQQPGQSLTLIATANQGSEATYESGFVIDKFPISRPNLTFSTLTVSNMSPEDSSIYLCSGTRQYQDTEAFFGQGTRLTVV.

With respect to this clonotype: Its ends do not fully match the called genes, so a read error is possible. V usage is TRBV4-2 and J usage is TRBJ2-7; D gene uncertain. The CDR3 consists of 13 residues. Germline CDR1 is LGHNA and CDR2 is YNFKEQ. CDR3 amino acids: CASSQASGYEQYF. The CDR3 region has the DNA TGTGCCAGTAGCCAAGCGTCCGGTTACGAGCAGTACTTC.

V usage is TRBV5-6 and J usage is TRBJ2-1; the match to TRBD2 covers 10 bases. Germline trimming cut 1 base from V and 0 bases from J; bases unmatched to any gene: 10. Germline V gene lookup returns CDR1 SGHDT and CDR2 YYEEEE. CDR3 length equals 19 residues. The CDR3, as DNA: TGTGCCAGCAGCTTGTTCGCTAGCGGGAGACGGGACTCCTACAATGAGCAGTTCTTC. This sequence encodes CASSLFASGRRDSYNEQFF. Full variable domain (rest looked up from reference TRBV5-6 and TRBJ2-1): DAGVTQSPTHLIKTRGQQVTLRCSPKSGHDTVSWYQQALGQGPQFIFQYYEEEERQRGNFPDRFSGHQFPNYSSELNVNALLLGDSALYLCASSLFASGRRDSYNEQFFGPGTRLTVL.

The gene calls are TRBV6-1 and TRBJ2-7, with 10 positions matching TRBD2. The V segment lost 7 bases and the J segment 2 bases; nucleotides outside the gene matches: 11. The CDR3 consists of 16 residues. Germline V gene sequence: CDR1 MNHNS, CDR2 SASEGT. The CDR3: CASTISTGLATYEQYF. The CDR3 nucleotides are TGTGCCAGCACAATTTCAACGGGACTAGCGACCTACGAGCAGTACTTC.

The table lists this clonotype with a few counts. The chain links TRBV13 to TRBJ2-3; D not resolved. V was clipped by 0 bases and J by 2 bases, with 12 bases between them. Per germline, CDR1 PRHDT and CDR2 FYEKMQ (reference sequence). This CDR3 region has 16 residues. CDR3 region: CASSLGGQAYTDTQYF. CDR3 sequence (DNA): TGTGCCAGCAGCTTAGGTGGGCAGGCCTACACAGATACGCAGTATTTT.

The rearrangement links TRBV4-2 to TRBJ2-7, with D uncertain. The CDR3 has 15 residues. The V end lost 8 bases, the J end lost 0 bases, and 17 bases lay between the germline ends. Germline-derived CDR1 and CDR2 are LGHNA and YNFKEQ. The DNA for the CDR3 is TGTGCCAGCCAACCCCAGACGGCGAGCTCCTACGAGCAGTACTTC. Translating it yields CASQPQTASSYEQYF.

This clonotype was seen a few times. V gene TRBV29-1 combines with J gene TRBJ1-5; unclear D gene. The CDR3 is 13 amino acids. Trimming took off 1 base at V and 7 bases at J, with 11 bases between the two ends. The germline gives CDR1 SQVTM, CDR2 ANQGSEA. CDR3 in amino acids: CSVEVRHGQPQHF. The CDR3 nucleotides are TGCAGCGTTGAAGTCCGGCACGGGCAGCCCCAGCATTTT.

The chain uses TRBV11-2 and TRBJ2-7; TRBD1 aligns across 10 bases. The V segment lost 8 bases and the J segment 3 bases; nucleotides outside the gene matches: 4. CDR1 is SGHAT and CDR2 is FQNNGV in the germline V gene. The CDR3 runs 13 residues. The CDR3 is CASGTGVDYEQYF. The DNA of the CDR3 is TGTGCCAGCGGGACAGGGGTTGACTACGAGCAGTACTTC.

The chain uses TRBV6-6 and TRBJ1-2; D is possibly TRBD1 (6 bases). Germline CDR1 MNHNY, CDR2 SVGAGI (reference sequence). CDR3 length: 13 residues. V dropped 8 bases and J dropped 2 bases, with 12 bases sitting between them. The DNA of the CDR3 is TGTGCCAGCCAAAGGACAGCGAACTATGGCTACACCTTC. It encodes CASQRTANYGYTF.

The rearrangement uses TRBV6-5 and TRBJ2-1; 8 nucleotides line up with TRBD2. Per the germline V gene, CDR1 is MNHEY and CDR2 is SVGAGI. This CDR3 is built from 15 residues. Germline trimming cut 5 bases from V and 6 bases from J; bases unmatched to any gene: 9. The CDR3 sequence is CASSQRGGHGNEQFF. In DNA form, the CDR3 reads TGTGCCAGCAGTCAACGGGGGGGGCATGGCAATGAGCAGTTCTTC.

V and J are TRBV5-1 and TRBJ2-7; TRBD1 agrees at 8 bases. The CDR3 spans 16 residues. Germline-derived CDR1 and CDR2 are SGHRS and YFSETQ. Trimming took 4 bases from V and 2 from J; bases not matched to a gene: 11. CDR3 protein: CASSRTTGARTYEQYF. CDR3 sequence (DNA): TGCGCCAGCAGCCGAACGACAGGGGCCCGAACCTACGAGCAGTACTTC.